This is a list of T cell receptor beta chains from one sample in a study of blood T cell repertoires in COVID-19. Using immunoSEQ multiplex PCR, the repertoire was profiled, and TCRdb retains in-frame clones only, with some absent. Here the sample spans about 140,000 clones, roughly 80% being singletons. The sequenced sample consisted of peripheral blood. These receptors originate from a woman aged 60-75 years with acute or convalescent COVID-19. Each CDR3 is given with its conserved first and last residue. Fields, in order: CDR3 protein, J gene, V gene.

CDR3: CASSPGGNTEAFF; J: TRBJ1-1; V: TRBV3-1/TRBV3-2
CDR3: CASSLSGVDYGYTF; J: TRBJ1-2; V: TRBV28
CDR3: CASRSKNSYNSPLHF; J: TRBJ1-6; V: TRBV7-8
CDR3: CASSKGPGVGETQYF; J: TRBJ2-5; V: TRBV7-2
CDR3: CASSINGHQPQHF; J: TRBJ1-5; V: TRBV19
CDR3: CSASIPAGVRETQYF; J: TRBJ2-5; V: TRBV20-1
CDR3: CASSDLAGGYEQYF; J: TRBJ2-7; V: TRBV2
CDR3: CASTLTFAGSWGEQYF; J: TRBJ2-7; V: TRBV27
CDR3: CASSLGTVNTEAFF; J: TRBJ1-1; V: TRBV11-1
CDR3: CASDQGTGRYEQYF; J: TRBJ2-7; V: TRBV6-5
CDR3: CASSQRAGATYEQYF; J: TRBJ2-7; V: TRBV9
CDR3: CASSIFGRSYEQYF; J: TRBJ2-7; V: TRBV19
CDR3: CATSEESLKCWSYGYTF; J: TRBJ1-2; V: TRBV24-1
CDR3: CAWRSAGGPGEQFF; J: TRBJ2-1; V: TRBV30
CDR3: CASRSLGSPPRAYEQYF; J: TRBJ2-7; V: TRBV28
CDR3: CASSQEALPGGAYNEQFF; J: TRBJ2-1; V: TRBV3-1/TRBV3-2
CDR3: CSASRASGAFYNEQFF; J: TRBJ2-1; V: TRBV20-1
CDR3: CASSPPGQGPTGELFF; J: TRBJ2-2; V: TRBV18
CDR3: CASRSERETQYF; J: TRBJ2-5; V: TRBV7-8
CDR3: CASGPGTTLEQFF; J: TRBJ2-1; V: TRBV12-5
CDR3: CASSLAGVYEQFF; J: TRBJ2-1; V: TRBV11-3
CDR3: CASSITSGVGGYTF; J: TRBJ1-2; V: TRBV28
CDR3: CASSLGAGHGYTF; J: TRBJ1-2; V: TRBV5-1
CDR3: CATSREANQPQHF; J: TRBJ1-5; V: TRBV15
CDR3: CASSRLTDSENTEAFF; J: TRBJ1-1; V: TRBV4-3
CDR3: CASSSQGALANQPQHF; J: TRBJ1-5; V: TRBV7-2
CDR3: CASSLMDLIQGKYTGELFF; J: TRBJ2-2; V: TRBV27
CDR3: CASSDRALHF; J: TRBJ1-6; V: TRBV2
CDR3: CASSLGRGEQYF; J: TRBJ2-7; V: TRBV11-2
CDR3: CASSQDTGHNTGELFF; J: TRBJ2-2; V: TRBV4-1
CDR3: CASSIIYPGQGSYGYTF; J: TRBJ1-2; V: TRBV19
CDR3: CASSLGLAEADTQYF; J: TRBJ2-3; V: TRBV14
CDR3: CASSLGEPYFGNQPQHF; J: TRBJ1-5; V: TRBV7-9
CDR3: CSVTSGSSYNEQFF; J: TRBJ2-1; V: TRBV29-1
CDR3: CASSTGTGGRDTQYF; J: TRBJ2-3; V: TRBV2
CDR3: CAGGGSGNEKLFF; J: TRBJ1-4; V: TRBV30
CDR3: CASAPLAGNTGELFF; J: TRBJ2-2; V: TRBV2
CDR3: CASSEGTNEQYF; J: TRBJ2-7; V: TRBV25-1
CDR3: CASSESPGTDTQYF; J: TRBJ2-3; V: TRBV2
CDR3: CASRWDSPQSYQPQHF; J: TRBJ1-5; V: TRBV28
CDR3: CASGLEQYF; J: TRBJ2-7; V: TRBV2
CDR3: CASCTVGTNEKLFF; J: TRBJ1-4; V: TRBV7-9
CDR3: CASSRAGTGTGNQPQHF; J: TRBJ1-5; V: TRBV6-2/TRBV6-3
CDR3: CASSAGQGHPGELFF; J: TRBJ2-2; V: TRBV7-9
CDR3: CASREQGEDGYTF; J: TRBJ1-2; V: TRBV28
CDR3: CASSQDKQGALGGYTF; J: TRBJ1-2; V: TRBV28
CDR3: CASSEIELAGVGEQYF; J: TRBJ2-7; V: TRBV6-1